Given below is one TCR beta chain in context. V was trimmed by 1 base and J by 5 bases, leaving 15 bases between them. Germline-derived CDR1 and CDR2 are MNHEY and SMNVEV (reference sequence). The CDR3 consists of 16 residues. This entry belongs to a study of blood T cell repertoires in COVID-19. For the study at large: COVID-19 samples, acute and convalescent, were from the United States, Italy and Spain. PBMCs, B-cell-depleted T cells, or T cells provided the cDNA or gDNA that made up the material.

How the authors handled the data: Cell counts per sample came from amplifying reference gene primers. The method was immunoSEQ multiplex PCR; TCRdb's version includes in-frame clones alone and lacks a portion of them. That table gives V, J and clone size, and the DNA gave D and trimming. Of some 530,000 clones listed, roughly 85% were seen once; the top ten hold roughly 3.2%. The receptor was derived from a human donor in a cohort sampled during active COVID-19. The chain uses TRBV27 and TRBJ2-1; no clear D gene. Specimen: peripheral blood. In DNA, the CDR3 is TGTGCCAGCAGTTTATATCGGGTAGGTCTAAACAATGAGCAGTTCTTC. Translated, it gives CASSLYRVGLNNEQFF.